The 24 T cell receptor beta chains below all came from one sample that was sequenced in a study of shared T cell receptors in the human thymus. The table came from immunoSEQ multiplex PCR; TCRdb's copy has only in-frame clones and leaves some out. The table records 450,000 to 650,000 clones, about 84% of them present only once. These records were also assigned to another study, of human thymus T cells.

The sequencing input was thymocytes. These receptors originate from a boy in the first two years of life with a congenital heart defect.

Turning to this clone: Its ends do not fully match the called genes, so a read error is possible. The V and J genes are TRBV2 and TRBJ2-7; 8 bases fit TRBD2. The CDR3 is made up of 15 amino acids. CDR1 and CDR2 from the germline V gene are SNHLY and FYNNEI. This CDR3 reads CASSEGQRESYEQCF. The CDR3 DNA sequence: TGTGCCAGCAGTGAGGGCCAGCGGGAGAGTTACGAGCAGTGCTTC.

This clone was detected only a few times. The chain uses TRBV5-8 and TRBJ2-1; 10 bases map to TRBD1. V lost 5 bases and J lost 6; bases outside the gene matches: 11. CDR1 SGHTS and CDR2 YDEGEE come from the germline V gene. The CDR3 is 16 amino acids. The CDR3 nucleotides are TGTGCCAGCAGGCGACCGCCGGGACAGGGGAGCAATGAGCAGTTCTTC. It translates to CASRRPPGQGSNEQFF. Together with reference TRBV5-8 and TRBJ2-1, the CDR3 gives the full variable domain: EAGVTQSPTHLIKTRGQQATLRCSPISGHTSVYWYQQALGLGLQFLLWYDEGEERNRGNFPPRFSGRQFPNYSSELNVNALELEDSALYLCASRRPPGQGSNEQFFGPGTRLTVL.

The chain has TRBV7-8 and TRBJ2-7; TRBD2 matches 9 bases. Germline V gives CDR1 SGHVS, CDR2 FQNEAQ. CDR3 length: 16 residues. The trim removed 0 bases at V and 4 bases at J, leaving 7 bases unmatched. The CDR3 loop reads CASSLAGSGRLYEQYF. In DNA, the CDR3 is TGTGCCAGCAGCTTAGCGGGCAGCGGGAGGCTGTACGAGCAGTACTTC. Using reference TRBV7-8 and TRBJ2-7 for the parts outside the CDR3, the full variable domain is GAGVSQSPRYKVAKRGQDVALRCDPISGHVSLFWYQQALGQGPEFLTYFQNEAQLDKSGLPSDRFFAERPEGSVSTLKIQRTQQEDSAVYLCASSLAGSGRLYEQYFGPGTRLTVT.

The V gene is TRBV21-1, the J gene TRBJ1-5; the D call in the table, TRBD1, was not verified against the DNA. TRBV21-1 is tagged as a pseudogene. The CDR3 contains 21 residues. CDR3 amino acids: CASSAKGPGQGAGVSNQPQHF. The CDR3 nucleotides are TGTGCCAGCAGCGCTAAGGGTCCGGGACAGGGGGCCGGGGTTAGCAATCAGCCCCAGCATTTT.

This clone was observed a few times. The chain links TRBV15 to TRBJ2-1; TRBD2 matches 12 bases. V shed 0 bases and J 9 bases; nucleotides not matched to a gene: 3. The germline gives CDR1 LNHNV, CDR2 YYDKDF (reference sequence). The CDR3 length is 15 residues. In DNA, the CDR3 is TGTGCCACCAGCAGAGAGACTAGCGGGAGTTGTGAGCAGTTCTTC. Translated, it gives CATSRETSGSCEQFF.

The chain is built from TRBV25-1 and TRBJ1-2; the match to TRBD1 covers 10 bases. The CDR3 runs 18 residues. V was clipped by 5 bases and J by 0 bases; unmatched bases: 12. Germline CDR1 and CDR2: MGHDK and SYGVNS. The CDR3 region has the DNA TGTGCCAGCAGTACCCCCGGGACAGGGGCCGGAGCTAACTATGGCTACACCTTC. Translated, it gives CASSTPGTGAGANYGYTF.

CDR3: CASSWEVFQETQYF. Here the CDR3 DNA reads TGCGCCAGCAGTTGGGAGGTTTTCCAAGAGACCCAGTACTTC. The chain couples TRBV10-2 to TRBJ2-5; weak D call: TRBD2 (6 bases). The CDR3 has 14 amino acids. With 5 bases removed from V and 1 base from J, the gap between germline ends came to 11 bases. CDR1 WSHSY and CDR2 SAAADI come from the germline V gene.

The chain carries TRBV6-5 and TRBJ2-7; D possibly corresponds to TRBD1 (6 bases). The germline gives CDR1 MNHEY, CDR2 SVGAGI. The CDR3 totals 13 residues. Trimming stripped 8 bases from V and 1 base from J, with 12 bases between. The CDR3 region is CASAPGTSYEQYF. In nucleotides, the CDR3 is TGTGCCAGCGCCCCGGGGACATCCTACGAGCAGTACTTC.

This chain connects TRBV28 to TRBJ2-4, with a weak D call TRBD2 (5 bases). V was pared by 8 bases and J by 14 bases, with 10 bases between. CDR1 is MDHEN and CDR2 is SYDVKM in the germline V gene. The CDR3 length is 9 residues. CDR3 sequence (DNA): TGTGCCAGCGGCGGGTGGGAGTACTTC. It translates to CASGGWEYF.

The rearrangement uses TRBV19 and TRBJ2-2; 10 bases line up with TRBD2. This CDR3 contains 17 residues. J gave up 3 bases and V 4 bases, and 8 bases lay outside the gene matches. Germline V gene data show CDR1 as LNHDA and CDR2 as SQIVND (reference sequence). In nucleotides, the CDR3 is TGTGCCAGTAGTAGAGTCCTTGGACTAGCGGACACCGGGGAGCTGTTTTTT. Translating it yields CASSRVLGLADTGELFF.

The chain is built from TRBV27 and TRBJ2-5; D may be TRBD2 (5 bases). The CDR3 runs to 16 residues. The ends were cut back, 5 bases at V and 3 bases at J, with 19 bases in the middle. Germline V gene sequence: CDR1 MNHEY, CDR2 SMNVEV (reference sequence). CDR3 coding DNA: TGTGCCAGCAGTCCCTCGCGGGTGGGTATCGAAGAGACCCAGTACTTC. Translated: CASSPSRVGIEETQYF.

This chain connects TRBV4-3 to TRBJ2-7, with 8 bases identical to TRBD2. The junction had 6 bases not matched to a gene; V was cut back by 0 bases and J by 2 bases. The CDR3 has 16 amino acids. Germline-derived CDR1 and CDR2 are LGHNA and YSLEER. The CDR3 DNA follows: TGCGCCAGCAGCCAAGATCCGGGACTAGATACCTACGAGCAGTACTTC. It translates to CASSQDPGLDTYEQYF.

The genes are TRBV19 and TRBJ2-7, with D perhaps matching TRBD2 (6 bases). The V gene lost 7 bases and the J gene lost 6 bases, with 22 bases spanning the gap. CDR3 size: 15 residues. CDR1 is LNHDA and CDR2 is SQIVND in the germline V gene (reference sequence). The CDR3 region has the DNA TGTGCCAGTACCCTAGGTAGCAGGAGGGCCGTCGAGCAGTACTTC. Protein sequence: CASTLGSRRAVEQYF.

The V and J genes are TRBV6-5 and TRBJ1-2; maybe TRBD1 (5 bases). CDR1 is MNHEY and CDR2 is SVGAGI in the germline V gene. CDR3 length equals 13 residues. V lost 5 bases to trimming and J lost 5 bases, with 12 bases between them. The CDR3 is CASSRGEEYGYTF. The DNA for the CDR3 is TGTGCCAGCAGTCGAGGGGAGGAGTATGGCTACACCTTC.

The V and J genes are TRBV4-1 and TRBJ2-7, with 14 bases aligning to TRBD2. V gave up 6 bases and J gave up 0 bases; unmatched junction bases: 7. The CDR3 runs to 17 residues. Germline V gene sequence: CDR1 MGHRA, CDR2 YSYEKL. DNA of the CDR3: TGCGCCAGCAGAGCGACTAGCGGGAGGGCCCCCTCCTACGAGCAGTACTTC. As protein: CASRATSGRAPSYEQYF.

The chain links TRBV6-1 to TRBJ1-2; D perhaps matches TRBD1 (6 bases). V shed 8 bases and J shed 0 bases, with 7 bases lying between them. Germline-derived CDR1 and CDR2 are MNHNS and SASEGT. CDR3 length equals 12 residues. The CDR3 nucleotides read TGTGCCAGCTGGACAGCTAACTATGGCTACACCTTC. Its translation: CASWTANYGYTF.

This clone was seen once. J is TRBJ1-5 and V is TRBV4-2, with a tentative D call TRBD1 (5 bases). Trimming cost V 0 bases and J 1 base, with 10 bases left between them. Germline CDR1 LGHNA, CDR2 YNFKEQ. The CDR3 length is 16 residues. CDR3 sequence: CASSQDGGISNQPQHF. The CDR3 nucleotides read TGTGCCAGCAGCCAAGATGGGGGGATCAGCAATCAGCCCCAGCATTTT.

The rearrangement links TRBV19 to TRBJ1-1; 7 nucleotides match TRBD1. CDR3 length: 16 residues. Trimming cost V 4 bases and J 1 base; bases outside gene matches: 9. Germline V gene data show CDR1 as LNHDA and CDR2 as SQIVND (reference sequence). The CDR3 DNA sequence: TGTGCCAGTAGTACCCCGGCGGAGGGGGCGAACACTGAAGCTTTCTTT. This gives the protein CASSTPAEGANTEAFF.

The rearrangement joins TRBV4-2 to TRBJ1-2; the D gene is possibly TRBD1 (6 bases). CDR1 LGHNA and CDR2 YNFKEQ come from the germline V gene. The CDR3 is 18 residues long. Trimming pared 1 base from V and 6 bases from J, leaving 24 bases between. The CDR3 protein is CASSQGVLVARGAHGYTF. The CDR3 nucleotides read TGTGCCAGCAGCCAAGGGGTTTTGGTTGCCAGGGGCGCACATGGCTACACCTTC.

In DNA form, the CDR3 reads TGTGCCAGCAGTCCCCGTCCCGGGACAGGGGGCCAGGACACTGAAGCTTTCTTT. It codes for CASSPRPGTGGQDTEAFF. V and J are TRBV28 and TRBJ1-1; 12 bases are a match to TRBD1. J lost 3 bases, V lost 5 bases, and 13 bases had no gene match. The CDR3 is 18 residues long. Per the germline V gene, CDR1 is MDHEN and CDR2 is SYDVKM. Looking up the rest from reference TRBV28 and TRBJ1-1 gives the full variable domain: DVKVTQSSRYLVKRTGEKVFLECVQDMDHENMFWYRQDPGLGLRLIYFSYDVKMKEKGDIPEGYSVSREKKERFSLILESASTNQTSMYLCASSPRPGTGGQDTEAFFGQGTRLTVV.

The CDR3 is CASSLRGQETQYF. CDR3 DNA: TGTGCCAGCAGTTTACGGGGGCAAGAGACCCAGTACTTC. V and J are TRBV7-3 and TRBJ2-5, with TRBD2 as a possible D gene (6 bases). This CDR3 is 13 amino acids long. CDR1 SGHTA and CDR2 FQGTGA come from the germline V gene. Deletions cut 6 bases from V and 2 bases from J, with 10 bases between.

This clone was picked up a small number of times. V is TRBV7-2 and J is TRBJ2-7; 8 bases map to TRBD2. Germline V CDR1 and CDR2: SGHTA, FQGNSA. Unmatched junction bases numbered 14, after V lost 4 bases and J lost 0 bases. The CDR3 is made up of 18 amino acids. The CDR3 nucleotides read TGTGCCAGCAGCTCCGCGGGGGGTGGGGGAGGTTTCTCCTACGAGCAGTACTTC. Its translation is CASSSAGGGGGFSYEQYF.

This chain connects TRBV14 to TRBJ1-2; 7 bases align to TRBD1. This CDR3 has 13 amino acids. The germline V gene encodes CDR1 SGHDN and CDR2 FVKESK. Germline trimming cut 6 bases from V and 3 bases from J; bases unmatched to any gene: 4. The CDR3 region has the DNA TGTGCCAGCAGGCAGGGGGGCGACTATGGCTACACCTTC. The encoded protein is CASRQGGDYGYTF. Together with reference TRBV14 and TRBJ1-2, the CDR3 gives the full variable domain: EAGVTQFPSHSVIEKGQTVTLRCDPISGHDNLYWYRRVMGKEIKFLLHFVKESKQDESGMPNNRFLAERTGGTYSTLKVQPAELEDSGVYFCASRQGGDYGYTFGSGTRLTVV.

This clone has just one count. The rearrangement joins TRBV11-2 to TRBJ2-1, with TRBD2 matching 8 bases. Unmatched junction bases numbered 7, after V lost 3 bases and J lost 0 bases. There are 17 residues in the CDR3. The germline V gene has CDR1 SGHAT and CDR2 FQNNGV. Here the CDR3 reads CASSLALSGSSYNEQFF. The CDR3 DNA reads as TGTGCCAGCAGCTTGGCGTTAAGCGGGAGCTCCTACAATGAGCAGTTCTTC.